This T cell receptor beta chain came from a study of T cells in localized non-small cell lung cancer. Germline V gene data show CDR1 as SQVTM and CDR2 as ANQGSEA. V gave up 2 bases and J gave up 1 base, with 17 bases separating them. The CDR3 covers 16 residues. The data were produced by immunoSEQ multiplex PCR, yet TCRdb's version contains in-frame clones alone and is incomplete. The sample carries 50,000 to 65,000 clones, about 78% recorded once. This clone was picked up a small number of times. This sample comprised PBMCs, obtained before any cancer treatment. This TCR was recovered from a woman aged 35 to 70 with stage II lung adenocarcinoma. The genes are TRBV29-1 and TRBJ1-1; maybe TRBD1 (5 bases). CDR3 DNA sequence: TGCAGCGTTGAAAACCGGGGGTCAGGTTCGAACACTGAAGCTTTCTTT. Translated, it gives CSVENRGSGSNTEAFF.